Presented here are 10 T cell receptor beta chains from one specimen sequenced in a study of Graves' ophthalmopathy and Graves' hyperthyroidism. Amplification of the TCR beta CDR3 regions used RNA transcripts (as template). First-round RT-PCR with HTBI primers preceded a second-round multiplex PCR. TCRdb reprocessed the multiplex PCR reads with MiXCR, giving one entry per CDR3 protein. The table shows about 380,000 distinct CDR3 sequences, with about 16% occurring only once. Sequenced material: peripheral blood. Receptors were obtained from a young woman with stable Graves' hyperthyroidism.

This chain joins TRBV3-1 and TRBJ2-5; 7 nucleotides agree with TRBD1. This CDR3 comprises 16 residues. Germline CDR1 reads LGHDT; CDR2 reads YNNKEL (reference sequence). The V gene end was trimmed by 4 bases and the J gene end by 8 bases; junction bases not matched to a gene: 16. CDR3 region: CASSPARDSRKNTQYF. Written as DNA, the CDR3 is TGTGCCAGCAGCCCGGCTCGGGACAGTAGGAAAAATACCCAGTACTTC.

The table lists this clonotype with many counts. This rearrangement joins TRBV5-1 to TRBJ2-2; no definite D call. The V and J ends lost 0 bases and 8 bases respectively, with 11 bases between them. Germline assignment: CDR1 SGHRS and CDR2 YFSETQ. The CDR3 has 14 residues. The CDR3 loop is CASSLAREIGELFF. CDR3 nucleotide sequence: TGCGCCAGCAGCTTGGCAAGAGAAATTGGGGAGCTGTTTTTT.

The CDR3 here is CASTLDRGITQYF. Here the CDR3 DNA reads TGTGCCAGCACCCTGGACAGGGGAATTACCCAGTACTTC. This chain uses TRBV7-9 with TRBJ2-5; 9 nucleotides line up with TRBD1. V lost 7 bases and J lost 8; bases outside the gene matches: 8. Germline V gives CDR1 SEHNR, CDR2 FQNEAQ (reference sequence). This CDR3 has 13 amino acids. The variable domain in full, completed from reference TRBV7-9 and TRBJ2-5, reads DTGVSQNPRHKITKRGQNVTFRCDPISEHNRLYWYRQTLGQGPEFLTYFQNEAQLEKSRLLSDRFSAERPKGSFSTLEIQRTEQGDSAMYLCASTLDRGITQYFGPGTRLLVL.

V usage is TRBV5-1 and J usage is TRBJ1-6, with a weak D call TRBD1 (5 bases). Germline CDR1 reads SGHRS; CDR2 reads YFSETQ. Trimming shortened V by 3 bases and J by 3 bases, and 13 bases separated the two germline ends. This CDR3 spans 16 amino acids. DNA for the CDR3: TGCGCCAGCAGCTCCTGGGGCAGGATCTATAATTCACCCCTCCACTTT. Translating gives CASSSWGRIYNSPLHF.

This clonotype appeared many times. V is TRBV5-1 and J is TRBJ1-1, with 7 bases that match TRBD1. The CDR3 sequence is 15 residues long. Trimming took 3 bases from V and 0 from J; bases not matched to a gene: 5. In germline, CDR1 is SGHRS, CDR2 YFSETQ. This CDR3 is CASSSPGQMNTEAFF. The CDR3 DNA sequence: TGCGCCAGCAGCTCCCCGGGACAGATGAACACTGAAGCTTTCTTT.

This clonotype showed up just a few times. The V gene is TRBV5-1, the J gene TRBJ1-2; TRBD1 might be the D (5 bases). V was shortened by 0 bases and J by 8 bases, with 11 bases between the two germline ends. From germline, CDR1 is SGHRS and CDR2 YFSETQ. CDR3 length: 13 amino acids. In DNA, the CDR3 is TGCGCCAGCAGCTTGGGACAGTTGGGGGGCTACACCTTC. Residues: CASSLGQLGGYTF.

J is TRBJ2-3 and V is TRBV20-1; TRBD2 aligns across 8 bases. Germline CDR1 reads DFQATT; CDR2 reads SNEGSKA (reference sequence). The CDR3 spans 14 residues. V trimming: 7 bases; J trimming: 3 bases; junction bases outside the gene matches: 9. The CDR3 nucleotides are TGCAGTGTGGGAAGCGGGAGTCTAACAGATACGCAGTATTTT. Encoded protein: CSVGSGSLTDTQYF.

The V gene is TRBV6-1, the J gene TRBJ2-5; possible D gene TRBD2, 5 bases. Germline CDR1 is MNHNS and CDR2 is SASEGT. V was cut by 6 bases and J by 3 bases, with 8 bases left in between. The CDR3 spans 12 residues. The CDR3: CASRPSKETQYF. As DNA, the CDR3 is TGTGCCAGCAGACCTAGCAAAGAGACCCAGTACTTC.

This clonotype was seen repeatedly, ten times or more. The chain carries TRBV6-1 and TRBJ1-1; D uncertain. The germline V and J ends were trimmed by 6 bases and 3 bases, with 11 bases remaining between them. The CDR3 runs 13 residues. Germline V lookup: CDR1 MNHNS, CDR2 SASEGT. The CDR3 here is CASRSLRDTEAFF. DNA for the CDR3: TGTGCCAGCAGGAGCCTCCGGGACACTGAAGCTTTCTTT.

The V gene is TRBV10-3, the J gene TRBJ1-1; a weak D match, TRBD1 (6 bases). V was shortened by 3 bases and J by 3 bases, with 20 bases between the two germline ends. CDR1 and CDR2 (germline): ENHRY, SYGVKD. The CDR3 spans 17 residues. CDR3 protein: CAISDVGTYKGDTEAFF. CDR3 in DNA: TGTGCCATCAGTGACGTCGGGACCTATAAGGGGGACACTGAAGCTTTCTTT.